These 27 T cell receptor beta chains came from one sample sequenced in a study of blood T cell repertoires in COVID-19. The data were produced by immunoSEQ multiplex PCR, yet TCRdb's version contains in-frame clones alone and is incomplete. The sample yields some 300,000 clones, approximately 88% seen once. The sequencing input was peripheral blood. These receptors all come from a woman aged 30 to 39 who had recovered from COVID-19.

The J gene is TRBJ1-2, the V gene TRBV24-1; D is undetermined. The germline V gene encodes CDR1 KGHDR and CDR2 SFDVKD. V was trimmed by 5 bases and J by 4 bases, leaving 10 bases between them. The CDR3 totals 13 residues. In DNA form, the CDR3 reads TGTGCCACCAGTGGCTCAGTTTCCTATGGCTACACCTTC. It is translated as CATSGSVSYGYTF.

The CDR3 sequence: CSVTQGAQQPQHF. As DNA, the CDR3 is TGCAGCGTGACACAGGGGGCGCAACAGCCCCAGCATTTT. The chain joins TRBV29-1 to TRBJ1-5; 9 bases fit TRBD1. The CDR3 is 13 amino acids. Germline CDR1 is SQVTM and CDR2 is ANQGSEA. V gave up 6 bases and J gave up 7 bases; unmatched junction bases: 7.

This sequence joins TRBV6-2 or TRBV6-3 and TRBJ2-6, with 8 bases lining up with TRBD2. This CDR3 contains 19 residues. CDR1 is MNHEY and CDR2 is SVGEGT in the germline V gene. The J segment lost 4 bases and the V segment lost 3 bases, leaving 14 bases of the junction unmatched. CDR3 region: CASSYNSGETLSGANVLTF. CDR3 sequence (DNA): TGTGCCAGCAGTTATAATAGCGGGGAAACTTTATCGGGGGCCAACGTCCTGACTTTC.

V is TRBV29-1 and J is TRBJ2-7, with D tentatively TRBD1 (5 bases). With 4 bases removed from V and 2 bases from J, the gap between germline ends came to 12 bases. The germline CDR1 and CDR2 sequences are SQVTM and ANQGSEA. This CDR3 comprises 13 residues. CDR3 sequence (DNA): TGCAGCGTTGGTACAGGAACGACCTACGAGCAGTACTTC. Translated, it gives CSVGTGTTYEQYF.

The rearrangement joins TRBV19 to TRBJ2-3, with TRBD1 identical over 7 bases. Germline V lookup: CDR1 LNHDA, CDR2 SQIVND (reference sequence). Germline trimming cut 7 bases from V and 2 bases from J; bases unmatched to any gene: 3. The CDR3 has 13 amino acids. CDR3 sequence reads: CASNGQDTDTQYF. The DNA of the CDR3 is TGTGCCAGTAATGGACAGGACACAGATACGCAGTATTTT.

This chain joins TRBV6-4 and TRBJ1-6; no clear D. The germline V gene has CDR1 MRHNA and CDR2 SNTAGT. The CDR3 loop spans 13 amino acids. V lost 5 bases, J lost 8 bases, and 10 bases lay in between. The CDR3 DNA is TGTGCCAGCAGTTTATCACGGGATTCACCCCTCCACTTT. Encoded protein: CASSLSRDSPLHF.

The genes are TRBV12-3 or TRBV12-4 and TRBJ2-7; D is unresolved. Trimming took 1 base from V and 5 from J, leaving 6 bases between them. The CDR3 is made up of 12 amino acids. The CDR3 DNA reads as TGTGCCAGCAGTTTAGAAACGGACGAGCAGTACTTC. Its translation: CASSLETDEQYF.

This chain links TRBV28 with TRBJ1-5; D uncertain. Trimming removed 5 bases at V and 4 bases at J, with 15 bases between. This CDR3 comprises 15 residues. The germline CDR1 and CDR2 sequences are MDHEN and SYDVKM. CDR3 sequence reads: CASSRDRQANQPQHF. CDR3 nucleotides: TGTGCCAGCAGTCGGGATCGGCAGGCGAATCAGCCCCAGCATTTT.

This clone has a single count. The rearrangement joins TRBV5-4 to TRBJ2-5, with TRBD2 matching over 12 bases. Trimming removed 0 bases from V and 0 bases from J; junction bases left unmatched: 6. Germline assignment: CDR1 SGHNT and CDR2 YYREEE (reference sequence). The CDR3 runs 18 residues. The CDR3 loop is CASSLAPGTSGYQETQYF. Written as DNA, the CDR3 is TGTGCCAGCAGCTTGGCCCCAGGGACTAGCGGGTACCAAGAGACCCAGTACTTC.

V usage is TRBV27 and J usage is TRBJ2-2, with TRBD1 identical over 9 bases. Trimming removed 6 bases from V and 0 bases from J; junction bases left unmatched: 11. Germline V CDR1 and CDR2: MNHEY, SMNVEV (reference sequence). The CDR3 is 18 amino acids. The CDR3 spells CASSPVGQGFSNTGELFF. The CDR3 DNA follows: TGTGCCAGCAGCCCGGTGGGACAGGGTTTCTCGAACACCGGGGAGCTGTTTTTT.

The chain uses TRBV7-9 and TRBJ2-7, with D possibly being TRBD1 (6 bases). CDR1 is SEHNR and CDR2 is FQNEAQ in the germline V gene (reference sequence). This CDR3 is 13 amino acids long. Between the trimmed V and J ends, which lost 5 bases and 7 bases, there was a span of 15 bases. The CDR3: CASSPRQVQEQYF. The CDR3, as DNA: TGTGCCAGCAGCCCCAGACAGGTACAAGAGCAGTACTTC.

CDR3 in amino acids: CASSLISGEVKNIQYF. CDR3 in DNA: TGTGCCAGCAGCTTGATTAGCGGGGAGGTCAAAAACATTCAGTACTTC. The chain is built from TRBV13 and TRBJ2-4, with TRBD2 matching over 8 bases. This CDR3 is built from 16 residues. J was trimmed by 3 bases and V by 3 bases; bases with no gene match: 7. CDR1 is PRHDT and CDR2 is FYEKMQ in the germline V gene (reference sequence).

The chain links TRBV28 to TRBJ2-2; D gene ambiguous. Per germline, CDR1 MDHEN and CDR2 SYDVKM. The length of the CDR3 is 17 residues. Trimming shortened V by 3 bases and J by 3 bases, and 17 bases separated the two germline ends. The CDR3 sequence: CASSFVVGAAYTGELFF. CDR3 DNA sequence: TGTGCCAGCAGTTTTGTGGTGGGTGCGGCCTACACCGGGGAGCTGTTTTTT.

In nucleotides, the CDR3 is TGTGCCAGCAGCGTCCGGGACACGGTGGGCTACGAGCAGTACTTC. Translation: CASSVRDTVGYEQYF. The V gene is TRBV9, the J gene TRBJ2-7, with a tentative D call TRBD1 (6 bases). Trimming took off 2 bases at V and 3 bases at J, with 15 bases between the two ends. This CDR3 is 15 amino acids long. Germline V CDR1 and CDR2: SGDLS, YYNGEE.

This clone showed up just a few times. The J gene is TRBJ1-5, the V gene TRBV12-3 or TRBV12-4; D gene ambiguous. This CDR3 spans 13 amino acids. V lost 7 bases, J lost 10 bases, and 17 bases lay in between. CDR3: CASKRGISKPQHF. CDR3 nucleotides: TGTGCCAGCAAACGAGGGATATCAAAACCCCAGCATTTT.

The chain uses TRBV13 and TRBJ1-2, with 8 nucleotides matching TRBD1. Germline CDR1 is PRHDT and CDR2 is FYEKMQ (reference sequence). The CDR3 totals 16 residues. Losses at the gene ends were 0 bases for V and 3 bases for J; bases not matched to a gene: 6. CDR3 sequence reads: CASSLGARGRYYGYTF. CDR3 bases: TGTGCCAGCAGCTTAGGGGCCAGGGGGCGATACTATGGCTACACCTTC. The complete variable domain, with remaining parts taken from reference TRBV13 and TRBJ1-2, reads AAGVIQSPRHLIKEKRETATLKCYPIPRHDTVYWYQQGPGQDPQFLISFYEKMQSDKGSIPDRFSAQQFSDYHSELNMSSLELGDSALYFCASSLGARGRYYGYTFGSGTRLTVV.

The chain carries TRBV7-9 and TRBJ1-1; tentative D call: TRBD1 (6 bases). Germline CDR1 is SEHNR and CDR2 is FQNEAQ (reference sequence). The ends were cut back, 5 bases at V and 5 bases at J, with 18 bases in the middle. The CDR3 length is 15 residues. The CDR3 sequence is CASSLTGPGETEAFF. The CDR3 region has the DNA TGTGCCAGCAGCCTGACCGGGCCAGGGGAGACTGAAGCTTTCTTT.

This chain connects TRBV7-2 to TRBJ1-3, with D possibly being TRBD1 (5 bases). V was clipped by 2 bases and J by 0 bases, with 11 bases between them. The CDR3 is 16 residues long. CDR1 SGHTA and CDR2 FQGNSA come from the germline V gene. The CDR3 nucleotides are TGTGCCAGCAGCTTACAGCCCGGGGGCTCTGGAAACACCATATATTTT. Translation: CASSLQPGGSGNTIYF. Full variable domain (rest looked up from reference TRBV7-2 and TRBJ1-3): GAGVSQSPSNKVTEKGKDVELRCDPISGHTALYWYRQSLGQGLEFLIYFQGNSAPDKSGLPSDRFSAERTGGSVSTLTIQRTQQEDSAVYLCASSLQPGGSGNTIYFGEGSWLTVV.

The chain links TRBV11-3 to TRBJ2-1; 10 bases line up with TRBD2. The CDR3 is 15 amino acids. Germline V gene sequence: CDR1 SGHNT, CDR2 YENEEA. The ends lost 5 bases at V and 7 bases at J; junction bases unmatched: 8. In DNA form, the CDR3 reads TGTGCCAGCAGCCCCAGCGGGGGGGCCAGAAATGAGCAGTTCTTC. It specifies CASSPSGGARNEQFF.

The gene calls are TRBV4-2 and TRBJ1-6; D possibly corresponds to TRBD1 (5 bases). Germline V lookup: CDR1 LGHNA, CDR2 YNFKEQ. Trimming stripped 0 bases from V and 7 bases from J, with 10 bases between. This CDR3 is 15 amino acids long. The CDR3 loop is CASSQDLKGNSPLHF. The CDR3 coding sequence is TGTGCCAGCAGCCAAGATTTGAAGGGGAATTCACCCCTCCACTTT.

The genes are TRBV2 and TRBJ2-2; TRBD1 might be the D (6 bases). The CDR3 is made up of 14 amino acids. The germline gives CDR1 SNHLY, CDR2 FYNNEI. V lost 6 bases to trimming and J lost 4 bases, with 12 bases between them. Written as DNA, the CDR3 is TGTGCCAGCAGGTCAGACAGGAGCACCGGGGAGCTGTTTTTT. The encoded protein is CASRSDRSTGELFF.

The chain uses TRBV7-6 and TRBJ1-2; possibly TRBD1 for D (6 bases). The V end lost 4 bases, the J end lost 7 bases, and 19 bases lay between the germline ends. Germline V gene lookup returns CDR1 SGHVS and CDR2 FNYEAQ. This CDR3 has 15 amino acids. CDR3 in DNA: TGTGCCAGCAGCTCCGCGGGGGCCCTCGATGGTGGCTACACCTTC. This encodes CASSSAGALDGGYTF.

V usage is TRBV4-3 and J usage is TRBJ1-1; no firm D call. The V end lost 1 base, the J end lost 0 bases, and 12 bases lay between the germline ends. CDR3 length: 16 residues. The germline V gene encodes CDR1 LGHNA and CDR2 YSLEER. The DNA for the CDR3 is TGCGCCAGCAGCCAAGCCCCCACGAGCGTGAACACTGAAGCTTTCTTT. As protein: CASSQAPTSVNTEAFF.

The chain employs TRBV5-1 and TRBJ1-1; D perhaps matches TRBD1 (5 bases). Trimming cost V 1 base and J 2 bases, with 15 bases left between them. The germline CDR1 and CDR2 sequences are SGHRS and YFSETQ. The CDR3 extends over 16 amino acids. CDR3 coding DNA: TGCGCCAGCAGCTTGTATCCGGGGCGGGGAAACACTGAAGCTTTCTTT. Protein product: CASSLYPGRGNTEAFF.

The chain links TRBV19 to TRBJ1-6; 8 bases align to TRBD1. The length of the CDR3 is 16 residues. V shed 3 bases, J shed 6 bases, and the junction held 7 bases outside the gene matches. Looked up from germline, CDR1 is LNHDA and CDR2 is SQIVND (reference sequence). The chain's CDR3 is CASSMWNRGFNSPLHF. CDR3 DNA: TGTGCCAGTAGTATGTGGAACAGGGGGTTTAATTCACCCCTCCACTTT.

The rearrangement uses TRBV19 and TRBJ1-1; D not certain. Per germline, CDR1 LNHDA and CDR2 SQIVND (reference sequence). Trimming took 3 bases from V and 0 from J, leaving 8 bases between them. The CDR3 runs to 14 residues. The CDR3 DNA reads TGTGCCAGTAGTATTGGAGGCATGAACACTGAAGCTTTCTTT. This codes for CASSIGGMNTEAFF.

This chain uses TRBV11-3 with TRBJ2-3; D might be TRBD2 (7 bases). The V end lost 3 bases, the J end lost 2 bases, and 18 bases lay between the germline ends. CDR1 is SGHNT, CDR2 YENEEA, per germline. This CDR3 has 17 residues. The CDR3 is CASSLGVGGGPTDTQYF. The CDR3 coding sequence is TGTGCCAGCAGCTTGGGAGTAGGGGGGGGCCCCACAGATACGCAGTATTTT.